These T cell receptor beta chains were read from a single sample in a study of T cells in Graves' hyperthyroidism and ophthalmopathy. TCRdb itself ran the multiplex PCR reads through MiXCR, one entry per CDR3 protein. Of some 530,000 distinct CDR3 sequences in the sample, about 22% were seen once. Sequenced input: blood. The receptors were sampled from a woman aged 65 to 85 with Graves' ophthalmopathy. Each CDR3 is given with its conserved first and last residue. A D gene is named only where the DNA matches it firmly. Rows may omit the clone size; those that give it use once, few, many or a size class.

j_call: TRBJ2-7
clone_size: -
v_call: TRBV12-5
d_call: TRBD1
cdr3_length: 16
cdr3_nt: TGTGCTAGTGGTTTGGTACGGAGGACAGGGAGGTACGAGCAGTACTTC
cdr3_aa: CASGLVRRTGRYEQYF

j_call: TRBJ2-4
clone_size: -
v_call: TRBV7-2
d_call: -
cdr3_length: 13
cdr3_nt: TGTGCCAGCAGCTTAGCGACTCCAAACATTCAGTACTTC
cdr3_aa: CASSLATPNIQYF

j_call: TRBJ2-7
clone_size: -
v_call: TRBV28
d_call: -
cdr3_length: 15
cdr3_nt: TGTGCCAGCAGTTTGGGGGCCGACAGCTCCTACGAGCAGTACTTC
cdr3_aa: CASSLGADSSYEQYF

j_call: TRBJ2-2
clone_size: -
v_call: TRBV11-2
d_call: -
cdr3_length: 16
cdr3_nt: TGTGCCAGCAGCACGTACCGGGGCCGGGGGACCGGGGAGCTGTTTTTT
cdr3_aa: CASSTYRGRGTGELFF

j_call: TRBJ1-5
clone_size: -
v_call: TRBV28
d_call: -
cdr3_length: 14
cdr3_nt: TGTGCCAGCAGTTTCGGGCTGGGCAATCAGCCCCAGCATTTT
cdr3_aa: CASSFGLGNQPQHF

j_call: TRBJ2-4
clone_size: -
v_call: TRBV20-1
d_call: TRBD2
cdr3_length: 16
cdr3_nt: TGCAGTGCTCGTCCGGGACTAGATTTAGCCAAAAACATTCAGTACTTC
cdr3_aa: CSARPGLDLAKNIQYF

j_call: TRBJ2-5
clone_size: -
v_call: TRBV5-1
d_call: TRBD2
cdr3_length: 15
cdr3_nt: TGCGCCAGCAGCACAACTAGCGAGGCGATGGGGGCCCAGTACTTC
cdr3_aa: CASSTTSEAMGAQYF

j_call: TRBJ2-3
clone_size: many
v_call: TRBV5-1
d_call: -
cdr3_length: 15
cdr3_nt: TGCGCCAGCAGCTTGGCCGTGGGAGGCACAGATACGCAGTATTTT
cdr3_aa: CASSLAVGGTDTQYF

j_call: TRBJ2-7
clone_size: many
v_call: TRBV11-2
d_call: -
cdr3_length: 14
cdr3_nt: TGTGCCAGCAGCTTTCAGGCTAGCTCCTACGAGCAGTACTTC
cdr3_aa: CASSFQASSYEQYF

j_call: TRBJ1-4
clone_size: -
v_call: TRBV11-2
d_call: TRBD1
cdr3_length: 14
cdr3_nt: TGTGCCAGCAGCTCATCGACAGGGGATGAAAAACTGTTTTTT
cdr3_aa: CASSSSTGDEKLFF

j_call: TRBJ2-6
clone_size: few
v_call: TRBV7-8
d_call: TRBD1
cdr3_length: 18
cdr3_nt: TGTGCCAGCAGCCCAGCTTGGACAGGGAACTCTGGGGCCAACGTCCTGACTTTC
cdr3_aa: CASSPAWTGNSGANVLTF

j_call: TRBJ1-2
clone_size: -
v_call: TRBV7-9
d_call: TRBD1
cdr3_length: 18
cdr3_nt: TGTGCCAGCAGCTCTAGTTGGGGACAGGGGCGATCTAACTATGGCTACACCTTC
cdr3_aa: CASSSSWGQGRSNYGYTF

j_call: TRBJ1-4
clone_size: many
v_call: TRBV7-2
d_call: -
cdr3_length: 15
cdr3_nt: TGTGCCAGCAGCCCCACAGGGTCAACTAATGAAAAACTGTTTTTT
cdr3_aa: CASSPTGSTNEKLFF

j_call: TRBJ2-7
clone_size: few
v_call: TRBV30
d_call: -
cdr3_length: 11
cdr3_nt: TGTGCCTGGAGTGTAGGAGGGGGGCAGTACTTC
cdr3_aa: CAWSVGGGQYF

j_call: TRBJ2-2
clone_size: few
v_call: TRBV3-1
d_call: TRBD2
cdr3_length: 16
cdr3_nt: TGTGCCAGCAGCTCGACCGGGACTAGCTTCACCGGGGAGCTGTTTTTT
cdr3_aa: CASSSTGTSFTGELFF

j_call: TRBJ2-1
clone_size: -
v_call: TRBV7-2
d_call: -
cdr3_length: 11
cdr3_nt: TGTGCCAGCAGCTTAATTCTAGAGCAGTTCTTC
cdr3_aa: CASSLILEQFF

j_call: TRBJ2-7
clone_size: many
v_call: TRBV5-1
d_call: -
cdr3_length: 14
cdr3_nt: TGCGCCAGCAGCCCCCCGGGAAAAAACTACGAGCAGTACTTC
cdr3_aa: CASSPPGKNYEQYF

j_call: TRBJ1-2
clone_size: many
v_call: TRBV27
d_call: -
cdr3_length: 13
cdr3_nt: TGTGCCAGCATGAGAGAGGGAGGATATGGCTACACCTTC
cdr3_aa: CASMREGGYGYTF

j_call: TRBJ2-5
clone_size: -
v_call: TRBV6-5
d_call: TRBD1
cdr3_length: 15
cdr3_nt: TGTGCCAGCAGTTCGCCGGGACAGGGTAAAGAGACCCAGTACTTC
cdr3_aa: CASSSPGQGKETQYF

j_call: TRBJ2-4
clone_size: -
v_call: TRBV20-1
d_call: -
cdr3_length: 13
cdr3_nt: TGCAGTGCTAGAGAGGGGGGCGTAAACATTCAGTACTTC
cdr3_aa: CSAREGGVNIQYF

j_call: TRBJ2-5
clone_size: few
v_call: TRBV7-2
d_call: -
cdr3_length: 14
cdr3_nt: TGTGCCAGCAGCTTAGGGCAGGGGGGCGGGACCCAGTACTTC
cdr3_aa: CASSLGQGGGTQYF

j_call: TRBJ2-3
clone_size: -
v_call: TRBV20-1
d_call: -
cdr3_length: 17
cdr3_nt: TGCAGTGGTTCCCCCTCGATCCGGGAGCCTAGCACAGATACGCAGTATTTT
cdr3_aa: CSGSPSIREPSTDTQYF

j_call: TRBJ1-5
clone_size: few
v_call: TRBV4-1
d_call: -
cdr3_length: 16
cdr3_nt: TGCGCCAGCAGCCGAGGACAGCTAGATAGCAATCAGCCCCAGCATTTT
cdr3_aa: CASSRGQLDSNQPQHF

j_call: TRBJ2-2
clone_size: -
v_call: TRBV19
d_call: -
cdr3_length: 16
cdr3_nt: TGTGCCAGTACCCTGTACAGCGGGCCGAACACCGGGGAGTTGTTTTTT
cdr3_aa: CASTLYSGPNTGELFF

j_call: TRBJ1-6
clone_size: few
v_call: TRBV28
d_call: -
cdr3_length: 17
cdr3_nt: TGTGCCAGCAGTTTAGGGGTACTTCGGGGGTGGAATTCACCCCTCCACTTT
cdr3_aa: CASSLGVLRGWNSPLHF

j_call: TRBJ2-2
clone_size: -
v_call: TRBV5-1
d_call: -
cdr3_length: 15
cdr3_nt: TGCGCCAGCAGCCTTGGTGGGGGGTTCACCGGGGAGCTGTTTTTT
cdr3_aa: CASSLGGGFTGELFF

j_call: TRBJ2-3
clone_size: few
v_call: TRBV24-1
d_call: -
cdr3_length: 16
cdr3_nt: TGTGCCACCAGTGATCCTTCGGGTCGCCTCGGAGATACGCAGTATTTT
cdr3_aa: CATSDPSGRLGDTQYF

j_call: TRBJ1-1
clone_size: many
v_call: TRBV29-1
d_call: -
cdr3_length: 10
cdr3_nt: TGCAGCGTTGAGGTGGCTGAAGCTTTCTTT
cdr3_aa: CSVEVAEAFF

j_call: TRBJ2-5
clone_size: once
v_call: TRBV12-3/TRBV12-4
d_call: -
cdr3_length: 15
cdr3_nt: TGTGCCAGCAGCCCCGGACACCTCGTCCAAGAGACCCAGTACTTC
cdr3_aa: CASSPGHLVQETQYF